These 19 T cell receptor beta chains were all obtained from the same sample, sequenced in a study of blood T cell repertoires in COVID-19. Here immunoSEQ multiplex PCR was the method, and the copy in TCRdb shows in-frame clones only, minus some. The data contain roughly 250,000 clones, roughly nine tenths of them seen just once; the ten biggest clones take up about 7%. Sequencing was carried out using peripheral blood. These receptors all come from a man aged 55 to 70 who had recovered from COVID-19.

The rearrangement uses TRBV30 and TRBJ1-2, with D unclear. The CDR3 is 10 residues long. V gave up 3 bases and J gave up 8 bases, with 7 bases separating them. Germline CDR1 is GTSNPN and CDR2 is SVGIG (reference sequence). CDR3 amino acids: CAWREVGYTF. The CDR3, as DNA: TGTGCCTGGAGGGAGGTGGGCTACACCTTC. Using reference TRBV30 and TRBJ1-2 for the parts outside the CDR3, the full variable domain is SQTIHQWPATLVQPVGSPLSLECTVEGTSNPNLYWYRQAAGRGLQLLFYSVGIGQISSEVPQNLSASRPQDRQFILSSKKLLLSDSGFYLCAWREVGYTFGSGTRLTVV.

CDR3 sequence reads: CASSLGQANNYGYTF. The CDR3 region has the DNA TGCGCCAGCAGCTTGGGACAGGCCAATAACTATGGCTACACCTTC. The chain combines TRBV5-1 with TRBJ1-2, with a tentative D call TRBD1 (6 bases). CDR1 SGHRS and CDR2 YFSETQ come from the germline V gene. This CDR3 has 15 amino acids. V lost 0 bases, J lost 1 base, and 10 bases lay in between.

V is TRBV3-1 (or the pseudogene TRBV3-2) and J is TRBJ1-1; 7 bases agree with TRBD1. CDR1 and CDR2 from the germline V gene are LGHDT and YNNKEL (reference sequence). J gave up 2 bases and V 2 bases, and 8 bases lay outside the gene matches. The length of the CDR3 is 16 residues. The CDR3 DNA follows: TGTGCCAGCAGCCAAATCAGGGGGTTGAGAAACACTGAAGCTTTCTTT. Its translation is CASSQIRGLRNTEAFF.

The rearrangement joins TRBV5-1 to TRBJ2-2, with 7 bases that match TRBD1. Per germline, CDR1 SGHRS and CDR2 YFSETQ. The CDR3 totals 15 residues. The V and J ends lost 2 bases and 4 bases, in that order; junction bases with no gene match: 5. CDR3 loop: CASSLQGLSTGELFF. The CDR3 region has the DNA TGCGCCAGCAGCTTACAGGGGCTCAGCACCGGGGAGCTGTTTTTT.

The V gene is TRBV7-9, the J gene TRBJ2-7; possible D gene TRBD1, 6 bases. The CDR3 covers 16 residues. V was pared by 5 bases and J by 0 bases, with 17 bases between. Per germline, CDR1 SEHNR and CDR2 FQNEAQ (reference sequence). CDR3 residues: CASSRLNRDISYEQYV. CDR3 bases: TGTGCCAGCAGCAGATTGAACAGGGACATCTCCTACGAGCAGTACGTC.

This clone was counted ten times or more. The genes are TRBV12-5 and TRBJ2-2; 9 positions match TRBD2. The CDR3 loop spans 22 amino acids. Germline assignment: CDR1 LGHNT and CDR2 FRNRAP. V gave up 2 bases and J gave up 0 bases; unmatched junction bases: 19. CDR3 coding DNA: TGTGCTAGTGGTTTGAGGCCCCTGGTGTTAGCGGGGGCCCTAGCGAACACCGGGGAGCTGTTTTTT. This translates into CASGLRPLVLAGALANTGELFF.

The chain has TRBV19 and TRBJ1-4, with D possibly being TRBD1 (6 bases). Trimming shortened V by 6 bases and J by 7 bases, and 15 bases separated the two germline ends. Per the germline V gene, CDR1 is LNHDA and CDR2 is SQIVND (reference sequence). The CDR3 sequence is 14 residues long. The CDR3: CASSLRQDFEKLFF. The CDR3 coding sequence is TGTGCCAGTAGCCTAAGACAGGATTTTGAAAAACTGTTTTTT.

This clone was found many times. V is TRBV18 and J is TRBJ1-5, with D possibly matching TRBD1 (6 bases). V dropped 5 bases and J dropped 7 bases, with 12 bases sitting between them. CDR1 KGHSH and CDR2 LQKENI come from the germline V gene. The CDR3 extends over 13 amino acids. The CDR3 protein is CASSVSTGQPQHF. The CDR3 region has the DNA TGTGCCAGCTCAGTGTCTACAGGGCAGCCCCAGCATTTT.

CDR3 sequence reads: CASSYRDGGIYGYTF. The DNA for the CDR3 is TGTGCCAGCAGTTACCGGGACGGGGGAATCTATGGCTACACCTTC. The V gene is TRBV6-5, the J gene TRBJ1-2; tentative D call: TRBD1 (5 bases). The ends were cut back, 2 bases at V and 4 bases at J, with 14 bases in the middle. The CDR3 runs 15 residues. Germline V gives CDR1 MNHEY, CDR2 SVGAGI.

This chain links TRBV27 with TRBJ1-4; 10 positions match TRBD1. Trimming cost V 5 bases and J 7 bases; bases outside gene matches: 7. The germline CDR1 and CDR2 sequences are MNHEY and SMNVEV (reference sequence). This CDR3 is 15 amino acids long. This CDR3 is CASSPGQGFFEKLFF. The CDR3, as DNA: TGTGCCAGCAGTCCGGGACAGGGGTTTTTTGAAAAACTGTTTTTT. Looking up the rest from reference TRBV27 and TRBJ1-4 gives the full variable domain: EAQVTQNPRYLITVTGKKLTVTCSQNMNHEYMSWYRQDPGLGLRQIYYSMNVEVTDKGDVPEGYKVSRKEKRNFPLILESPSPNQTSLYFCASSPGQGFFEKLFFGSGTQLSVL.

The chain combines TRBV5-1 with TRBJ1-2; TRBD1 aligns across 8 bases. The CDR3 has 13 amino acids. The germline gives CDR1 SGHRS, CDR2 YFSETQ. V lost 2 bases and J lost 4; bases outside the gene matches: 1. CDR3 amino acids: CASSFQGAYGYTF. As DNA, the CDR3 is TGCGCCAGCAGCTTTCAGGGGGCCTATGGCTACACCTTC.

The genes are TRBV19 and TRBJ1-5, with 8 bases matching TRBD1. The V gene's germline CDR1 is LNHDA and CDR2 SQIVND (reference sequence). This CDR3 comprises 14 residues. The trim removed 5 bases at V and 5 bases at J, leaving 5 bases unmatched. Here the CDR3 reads CASSVDRGDQPQHF. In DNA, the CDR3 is TGTGCCAGTAGTGTCGACAGGGGCGATCAGCCCCAGCATTTT.

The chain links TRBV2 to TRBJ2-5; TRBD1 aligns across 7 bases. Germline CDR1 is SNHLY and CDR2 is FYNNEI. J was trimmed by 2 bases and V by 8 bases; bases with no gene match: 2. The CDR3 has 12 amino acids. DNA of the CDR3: TGTGCCAGCTTGGGACAGCAAGAGACCCAGTACTTC. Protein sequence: CASLGQQETQYF.

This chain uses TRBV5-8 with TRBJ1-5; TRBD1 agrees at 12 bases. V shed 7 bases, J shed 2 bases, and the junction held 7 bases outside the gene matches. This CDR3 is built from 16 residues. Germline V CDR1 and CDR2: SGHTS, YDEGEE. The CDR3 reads CASSGQGAFRNQPQHF. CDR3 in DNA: TGTGCCAGCTCGGGACAGGGGGCATTTCGCAATCAGCCCCAGCATTTT.

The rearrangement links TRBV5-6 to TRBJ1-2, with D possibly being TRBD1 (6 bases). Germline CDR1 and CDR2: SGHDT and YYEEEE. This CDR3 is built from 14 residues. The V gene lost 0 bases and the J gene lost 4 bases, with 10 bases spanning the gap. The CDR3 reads CASSLDRAAYGYTF. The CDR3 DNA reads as TGTGCCAGCAGCTTGGACAGGGCGGCCTATGGCTACACCTTC.

For the CDR3, the DNA is TGTGCCAGCAGCCAAGACTGGGCAGGGGCTCGGGCGCTGTTTTTT. This sequence encodes CASSQDWAGARALFF. The rearrangement joins TRBV3-1 (or the pseudogene TRBV3-2) to TRBJ2-2; D possibly corresponds to TRBD1 (6 bases). CDR3 length: 15 residues. In germline, CDR1 is LGHDT, CDR2 YNNKEL (reference sequence). The germline V and J ends were trimmed by 0 bases and 13 bases, with 18 bases remaining between them.

The DNA of the CDR3 is TGTGCCAGCACGGGACAGGGGAATGGATACGAGCAGTACGTC. Translated, it gives CASTGQGNGYEQYV. The J gene is TRBJ2-7, the V gene TRBV6-5; TRBD1 aligns across 10 bases. Germline values: CDR1 MNHEY, CDR2 SVGAGI. The CDR3 loop spans 14 amino acids. After removal of 7 bases from V and 4 bases from J, the junction contained 7 bases not matched to a gene.

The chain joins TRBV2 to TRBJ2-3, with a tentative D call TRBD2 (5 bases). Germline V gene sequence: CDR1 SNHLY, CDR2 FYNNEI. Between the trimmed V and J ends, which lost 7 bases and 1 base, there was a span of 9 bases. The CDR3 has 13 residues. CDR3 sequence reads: CASKDGGTDTQYF. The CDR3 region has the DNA TGTGCCAGCAAAGACGGGGGCACAGATACGCAGTATTTT.

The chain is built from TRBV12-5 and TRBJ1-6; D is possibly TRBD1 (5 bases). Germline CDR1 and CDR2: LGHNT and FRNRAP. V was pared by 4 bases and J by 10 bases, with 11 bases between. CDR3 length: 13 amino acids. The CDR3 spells CASGSARASPLHF. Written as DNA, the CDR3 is TGTGCTAGTGGTTCCGCCAGGGCCTCACCCCTCCACTTT. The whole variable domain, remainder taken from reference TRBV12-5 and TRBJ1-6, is DARVTQTPRHKVTEMGQEVTMRCQPILGHNTVFWYRQTMMQGLELLAYFRNRAPLDDSGMPKDRFSAEMPDATLATLKIQPSEPRDSAVYFCASGSARASPLHFGNGTRLTVT.